One sample yielded the 32 T cell receptor beta chains listed below, sequenced in a study of beta chain features in type 1 diabetes. What was sequenced were expressed TCRB transcripts, since all of the isolated RNA had been reverse transcribed. The table came from immunoSEQ multiplex PCR; TCRdb's copy has only in-frame clones and leaves some out. The data show tens of thousands of clones, approximately 59% seen once. Sequenced input: Tregs from blood. The receptor set was obtained from a young woman in good health.

The chain couples TRBV7-9 to TRBJ2-2; 7 bases are a match to TRBD1. The CDR3 sequence is 15 residues long. Germline loops: CDR1 SEHNR, CDR2 FQNEAQ (reference sequence). With V trimmed by 4 bases and J by 4 bases, 6 bases remained unmatched. The CDR3 DNA follows: TGTGCCAGCAGCTCTACAGGGGAATTCACCGGGGAGCTGTTTTTT. It translates to CASSSTGEFTGELFF.

The rearrangement links TRBV18 to TRBJ1-4; 10 bases are a match to TRBD1. Germline CDR1 and CDR2: KGHSH and LQKENI. Trimming removed 1 base from V and 8 bases from J; junction bases left unmatched: 1. This CDR3 spans 14 amino acids. CDR3 DNA: TGTGCCAGCTCACCACGGGGACAGGGGGAAAAACTGTTTTTT. This gives the protein CASSPRGQGEKLFF.

This clone turned up a few times. The chain couples TRBV28 to TRBJ1-5; D call uncertain. The CDR3 is 12 residues long. Between the trimmed V and J ends, which lost 6 bases and 6 bases, there was a span of 9 bases. In germline, CDR1 is MDHEN, CDR2 SYDVKM. The CDR3 is CASRGVGQPQHF. The DNA for the CDR3 is TGTGCCAGCAGAGGAGTCGGTCAGCCCCAGCATTTT.

In its sample, this clone was seen a few times. This chain joins TRBV19 and TRBJ2-1; perhaps TRBD2 as D (5 bases). The CDR3 is made up of 13 amino acids. CDR1 LNHDA and CDR2 SQIVND come from the germline V gene (reference sequence). The V and J ends lost 3 bases and 8 bases respectively, with 11 bases between them. The CDR3 loop is CASSMDPRDEQFF. The CDR3 nucleotides are TGTGCCAGTAGTATGGACCCGAGGGATGAGCAGTTCTTC. The full variable domain, completed using reference TRBV19 and TRBJ2-1, is DGGITQSPKYLFRKEGQNVTLSCEQNLNHDAMYWYRQDPGQGLRLIYYSQIVNDFQKGDIAEGYSVSREKKESFPLTVTSAQKNPTAFYLCASSMDPRDEQFFGPGTRLTVL.

This clone was found once. The chain has TRBV4-2 and TRBJ2-3, with 8 bases aligning to TRBD1. There are 17 residues in the CDR3. After removal of 4 bases from V and 2 bases from J, the junction contained 11 bases not matched to a gene. Germline CDR1 reads LGHNA; CDR2 reads YNFKEQ. The CDR3 spells CASSRLSGTGITDTQYF. In DNA, the CDR3 is TGTGCCAGCAGCCGGCTTTCCGGGACAGGTATCACAGATACGCAGTATTTT.

The gene calls are TRBV6-1 and TRBJ1-2; 9 bases match TRBD1. CDR1 and CDR2 (germline): MNHNS, SASEGT. The J segment lost 6 bases and the V segment lost 6 bases, leaving 11 bases of the junction unmatched. CDR3 size: 15 residues. The CDR3 DNA reads TGTGCCAGCAGCGCCGGATCGACAGGGGGTGATGGCTACACCTTC. The encoded protein is CASSAGSTGGDGYTF.

The chain has TRBV4-2 and TRBJ1-2, with TRBD1 identical over 9 bases. Germline CDR1 LGHNA, CDR2 YNFKEQ. Trimming at V came to 1 base and at J to 4 bases, leaving 13 bases not matched to a gene. The CDR3 runs to 18 residues. The CDR3 protein is CASSQAGTGRFPFYGYTF. CDR3 sequence (DNA): TGTGCCAGCAGCCAAGCGGGGACAGGGCGCTTCCCTTTCTATGGCTACACCTTC.

The chain uses TRBV27 and TRBJ1-1; D call uncertain. CDR1 and CDR2 from the germline V gene are MNHEY and SMNVEV (reference sequence). The CDR3 runs to 14 residues. Trimming took 1 base from V and 3 from J, leaving 9 bases between them. The chain's CDR3 is CASSLLFRDTEAFF. The CDR3 DNA is TGTGCCAGCAGTTTATTATTCCGAGACACTGAAGCTTTCTTT.

In this sample, this clone turned up a few times. The chain employs TRBV29-1 and TRBJ1-2, with 8 bases lining up with TRBD1. Germline lookup yields CDR1 SQVTM and CDR2 ANQGSEA. This CDR3 has 13 amino acids. After removal of 4 bases from V and 1 base from J, the junction contained 2 bases not matched to a gene. The CDR3 nucleotides are TGCAGCGTTGGACAGGGGATTAACTATGGCTACACCTTC. Translating it yields CSVGQGINYGYTF.

The V gene is TRBV18, the J gene TRBJ1-1; TRBD1 might be the D (5 bases). The germline V gene has CDR1 KGHSH and CDR2 LQKENI. V was shortened by 1 base and J by 1 base, with 13 bases between the two germline ends. This CDR3 region has 16 residues. CDR3 in amino acids: CASSPRAGGSNTEAFF. CDR3 DNA sequence: TGTGCCAGCTCACCACGAGCTGGGGGGTCGAACACTGAAGCTTTCTTT.

CDR3 coding DNA: TGTGCCAGCAGTGTACTAGCGGGAGGGGGCGGTGAGCAGTTCTTC. Encoded protein: CASSVLAGGGGEQFF. This chain uses TRBV2 with TRBJ2-1, with 13 bases lining up with TRBD2. The CDR3 totals 15 residues. CDR1 is SNHLY and CDR2 is FYNNEI in the germline V gene. J lost 9 bases, V lost 4 bases, and 6 bases had no gene match.

The V and J genes are TRBV7-2 and TRBJ1-2, with 11 nucleotides matching TRBD1. This CDR3 comprises 14 residues. J gave up 8 bases and V 7 bases, and 9 bases lay outside the gene matches. Germline V gene lookup returns CDR1 SGHTA and CDR2 FQGNSA. The CDR3 protein is CASTPGQGARGYTF. CDR3 bases: TGTGCCAGCACCCCCGGACAGGGGGCACGGGGCTACACCTTC.

J is TRBJ2-7 and V is TRBV9, with TRBD2 as a possible D gene (6 bases). Trimming left V 0 bases short and J 3 bases short, with 13 bases between. The CDR3 loop spans 15 amino acids. Germline V CDR1 and CDR2: SGDLS, YYNGEE. Here the CDR3 DNA reads TGTGCCAGCAGCGTAGCCGCGGGACCGATCTACGAGCAGTACTTC. It encodes CASSVAAGPIYEQYF. The complete variable domain, with remaining parts taken from reference TRBV9 and TRBJ2-7, reads DSGVTQTPKHLITATGQRVTLRCSPRSGDLSVYWYQQSLDQGLQFLIQYYNGEERAKGNILERFSAQQFPDLHSELNLSSLELGDSALYFCASSVAAGPIYEQYFGPGTRLTVT.

In its sample, this clone was seen a few times. The chain has TRBV19 and TRBJ1-1, with D possibly TRBD1 on 5 matching bases. Trimming cost V 7 bases and J 7 bases, with 13 bases left between them. This CDR3 contains 12 residues. The germline gives CDR1 LNHDA, CDR2 SQIVND (reference sequence). The CDR3 is CASTTRAGEAFF. The CDR3 nucleotides are TGTGCCAGTACCACCAGGGCTGGTGAAGCTTTCTTT. The full variable domain, in which reference TRBV19 and TRBJ1-1 provide the parts outside the CDR3, is DGGITQSPKYLFRKEGQNVTLSCEQNLNHDAMYWYRQDPGQGLRLIYYSQIVNDFQKGDIAEGYSVSREKKESFPLTVTSAQKNPTAFYLCASTTRAGEAFFGQGTRLTVV.

V gene TRBV10-3 combines with J gene TRBJ2-4, with 8 bases lining up with TRBD2. The CDR3 runs to 12 residues. Per germline, CDR1 ENHRY and CDR2 SYGVKD. The junction had 0 bases not matched to a gene; V was cut back by 4 bases and J by 7 bases. CDR3 residues: CAISGGGNIQYF. CDR3 coding DNA: TGTGCCATCAGTGGCGGGGGGAACATTCAGTACTTC.

The chain is built from TRBV11-2 and TRBJ2-1; no definite D call. Germline V CDR1 and CDR2: SGHAT, FQNNGV. This CDR3 has 13 amino acids. Trimming took off 4 bases at V and 9 bases at J, with 13 bases between the two ends. The CDR3 DNA sequence: TGTGCCAGCAGCTCGCGACCCGGCGGTGAGCAGTTCTTC. Translated, it gives CASSSRPGGEQFF.

This sequence joins TRBV19 and TRBJ1-1; 11 bases map to TRBD1. After removal of 6 bases from V and 5 bases from J, the junction contained 5 bases not matched to a gene. CDR1 LNHDA and CDR2 SQIVND come from the germline V gene (reference sequence). The CDR3 sequence is 14 residues long. CDR3 coding DNA: TGTGCCAGTAGCGGGACAGGGGGGCTGACTGAAGCTTTCTTT. Protein sequence: CASSGTGGLTEAFF. The whole variable domain, filled in from reference TRBV19 and TRBJ1-1, reads DGGITQSPKYLFRKEGQNVTLSCEQNLNHDAMYWYRQDPGQGLRLIYYSQIVNDFQKGDIAEGYSVSREKKESFPLTVTSAQKNPTAFYLCASSGTGGLTEAFFGQGTRLTVV.

The V and J genes are TRBV29-1 and TRBJ2-5, with a weak D call TRBD2 (5 bases). Trimming pared 3 bases from V and 5 bases from J, leaving 10 bases between. Germline V lookup: CDR1 SQVTM, CDR2 ANQGSEA. There are 12 residues in the CDR3. The CDR3 nucleotides read TGCAGCGTTGATGGACTGGCGGAGACCCAGTACTTC. Its protein is CSVDGLAETQYF.

This chain uses TRBV7-2 with TRBJ2-7, with a tentative D call TRBD1 (7 bases). Trimming cost V 2 bases and J 3 bases, with 14 bases left between them. The CDR3 runs 15 residues. CDR1 is SGHTA, CDR2 FQGNSA, per germline. DNA of the CDR3: TGTGCCAGCAGCTTATTCGGGGGACAGATCTACGAGCAGTACTTC. Amino acids: CASSLFGGQIYEQYF.

This clone was observed a few times. This chain joins TRBV30 and TRBJ1-2; no reliable D call. This CDR3 comprises 12 residues. Germline lookup yields CDR1 GTSNPN and CDR2 SVGIG (reference sequence). Trimming stripped 1 base from V and 8 bases from J, with 11 bases between. CDR3 sequence (DNA): TGTGCCTGGAGTGGGATGTCGCGGGGCTACACCTTC. Its protein product is CAWSGMSRGYTF. The full variable domain, with the rest looked up from reference TRBV30 and TRBJ1-2, is SQTIHQWPATLVQPVGSPLSLECTVEGTSNPNLYWYRQAAGRGLQLLFYSVGIGQISSEVPQNLSASRPQDRQFILSSKKLLLSDSGFYLCAWSGMSRGYTFGSGTRLTVV.

The gene calls are TRBV25-1 and TRBJ2-5; no firm D call. This CDR3 spans 14 amino acids. The V gene lost 6 bases and the J gene lost 0 bases, with 11 bases spanning the gap. Per the germline V gene, CDR1 is MGHDK and CDR2 is SYGVNS. The CDR3 region is CASSATEYQETQYF. CDR3 bases: TGTGCCAGCAGCGCCACAGAGTACCAAGAGACCCAGTACTTC.

The genes are TRBV29-1 and TRBJ2-3; perhaps TRBD2 as D (6 bases). This CDR3 region has 14 residues. V lost 8 bases and J lost 0, with 15 bases in between. Germline loops: CDR1 SQVTM, CDR2 ANQGSEA. The CDR3 DNA is TGCAGCTCCCGGAGGGACCTTAGCACAGATACGCAGTATTTT. It is translated as CSSRRDLSTDTQYF.

The V and J genes are TRBV30 and TRBJ1-2, with 7 positions matching TRBD1. The CDR3 length is 13 residues. The germline gives CDR1 GTSNPN, CDR2 SVGIG (reference sequence). The V segment lost 4 bases and the J segment 1 base; nucleotides outside the gene matches: 3. The CDR3 sequence: CAWTGQRNYGYTF. The CDR3 region has the DNA TGTGCCTGGACGGGACAGCGTAACTATGGCTACACCTTC.

The chain recombines TRBV13 with TRBJ2-3; weak D call: TRBD2 (5 bases). The CDR3 runs to 17 residues. Looked up from germline, CDR1 is PRHDT and CDR2 is FYEKMQ (reference sequence). Trimming removed 4 bases at V and 2 bases at J, with 19 bases between. The DNA of the CDR3 is TGTGCCAGCAGCTCTCGCGGACTTTGGGGAATCACAGATACGCAGTATTTT. Translation gives CASSSRGLWGITDTQYF.

This clone has more than one count but fewer than ten. The rearrangement uses TRBV29-1 and TRBJ1-1; TRBD1 matches at 8 bases. Germline V gene sequence: CDR1 SQVTM, CDR2 ANQGSEA. Germline trimming cut 6 bases from V and 0 bases from J; bases unmatched to any gene: 6. The CDR3 runs to 14 residues. Written as DNA, the CDR3 is TGCAGCGTCGGGGACAGGCCTATGAACACTGAAGCTTTCTTT. It yields the protein CSVGDRPMNTEAFF.

This clone was counted only a few times. This chain links TRBV11-1 with TRBJ2-3; D gene ambiguous. Germline CDR1 SGHAT, CDR2 FQDESV (reference sequence). The CDR3 runs to 16 residues. V was pared by 3 bases and J by 0 bases, with 13 bases between. The CDR3: CASSFSFDLSTDTQYF. The CDR3 bases are TGTGCCAGCAGCTTTAGTTTTGATCTCAGCACAGATACGCAGTATTTT.

The CDR3 DNA follows: TGTGCCAGCAGCCAACATACGGGACCCGGGACAGCTTACGAGCAGTACTTC. It translates to CASSQHTGPGTAYEQYF. This chain joins TRBV7-6 and TRBJ2-7, with TRBD1 matching over 7 bases. The length of the CDR3 is 17 residues. J lost 4 bases, V lost 5 bases, and 17 bases had no gene match. CDR1 is SGHVS, CDR2 FNYEAQ, per germline.

This clone was seen a few times. This chain joins TRBV7-9 and TRBJ2-2, with D perhaps TRBD2 (5 bases). Germline loops: CDR1 SEHNR, CDR2 FQNEAQ (reference sequence). V gave up 6 bases and J gave up 6 bases, with 11 bases separating them. The CDR3 consists of 13 residues. In DNA form, the CDR3 reads TGTGCCAGCAGAAAACTGCGGGCCGGGGAGCTGTTTTTT. It translates to CASRKLRAGELFF.

This clone ranks as medium-sized. The V call is TRBV7-6, the J call TRBJ2-5; no firm D call. Trimming removed 6 bases from V and 2 bases from J, with 10 bases in between. Germline CDR1 reads SGHVS; CDR2 reads FNYEAQ. This CDR3 spans 13 amino acids. The CDR3 DNA follows: TGTGCCAGCAGACCAGTTGATCAAGAGACCCAGTACTTC. It specifies CASRPVDQETQYF.

The chain couples TRBV21-1 to TRBJ2-6; the table's TRBD1 call for D was not verified on the DNA. TRBV21-1 represents a pseudogene. The CDR3 is 17 amino acids. The CDR3 reads CASRRQGVRPGANVLTF. The CDR3 DNA reads TGTGCCAGCAGAAGACAGGGGGTGCGACCTGGGGCCAACGTCCTGACTTTC.

The chain combines TRBV5-5 with TRBJ1-1; D is ambiguous. The germline gives CDR1 SGHKS, CDR2 YYEKEE (reference sequence). V lost 6 bases and J lost 1, with 7 bases in between. The CDR3 is 12 amino acids. CDR3 in amino acids: CASKTANTEAFF. CDR3 nucleotides: TGTGCCAGCAAAACAGCGAACACTGAAGCTTTCTTT.

The chain is built from TRBV19 and TRBJ2-7, with a possible D match to TRBD1 (5 bases). The length of the CDR3 is 17 residues. CDR1 is LNHDA and CDR2 is SQIVND in the germline V gene (reference sequence). Trimming shortened V by 2 bases and J by 0 bases, and 17 bases separated the two germline ends. CDR3 protein: CASSISGHWRSSYEQYF. The CDR3 DNA is TGTGCCAGTAGTATATCAGGACACTGGAGAAGCTCCTACGAGCAGTACTTC.